Below, 2 T cell receptor beta chains from the same sample are listed, as sequenced in a study of shared clonotypes between healthy human individuals. Some clones are missing from TCRdb's copy, which holds only in-frame ones; the method was immunoSEQ multiplex PCR. Of roughly 2 million clones listed, approximately 95% were seen once; the top ten hold about 0.13%. Sequencing used naive CD4+ T cells sorted from blood. Subset reported: CD45RA+ positively selected. The source of these receptors is a young man in good health.

This clone was detected once. V usage is TRBV7-8 and J usage is TRBJ1-1; unclear D gene. The CDR3 length is 13 residues. V was trimmed by 5 bases and J by 5 bases, leaving 12 bases between them. The germline gives CDR1 SGHVS, CDR2 FQNEAQ. The CDR3: CASSIKWETEAFF. In DNA, the CDR3 is TGTGCCAGCAGCATAAAGTGGGAAACTGAAGCTTTCTTT.

On this clone: In the same sample, other DNA sequences code for this CDR3. The J gene is TRBJ2-2, the V gene TRBV5-1, with TRBD1 matching 7 bases. Germline loops: CDR1 SGHRS, CDR2 YFSETQ. This CDR3 contains 15 residues. V lost 3 bases, J lost 5 bases, and 7 bases stayed unmatched. The CDR3 here is CASSSTGQNTGELFF. CDR3 DNA: TGCGCCAGCAGCTCGACAGGGCAGAATACCGGGGAGCTGTTTTTT.